The 28 T cell receptor beta chains below were found in one sample sequenced in a study of spatial heterogeneity in lung cancer (dated by TCRdb to about 2019). Libraries were made using 5' RACE. The listed sequencing device is NextSeq 500. The raw public data were reprocessed by TCRdb itself: fastp quality trimming at Q25, MiXCR clonotype calling, in-frame beta chains only. Entries are consolidated by CDR3 protein sequence, retaining the most common genes and DNA. A total of some 38,000 distinct CDR3 sequences appear in this sample, 6.5% to 9% of them only once. The leading ten clones occupy under 30% of the sample. Per the publication, the time point label means: sample taken at primary tumor resection. Without any cell sorting, TCR sequencing was performed on whole RNA extracted either from tumor and nontumor lung tissue or from cryopreserved PBMC samples. Specimen: PBMCs, collected at surgery. All receptors derive from a male donor with early-stage non-small cell lung cancer.

In regard to this clonotype: Possible read error: a much larger clone is one base away. The chain has TRBV19 and TRBJ1-1; 7 nucleotides agree with TRBD1. Per germline, CDR1 LNHDA and CDR2 SQIVND (reference sequence). This CDR3 region has 15 residues. The CDR3, as DNA: TGTGCCAGTAGACCCGTCCAGGACAGGAACACTGCAGCTTTCTTT. Protein: CASRPVQDRNTAAFF.

Ten or more counts support this clonotype. The rearrangement joins TRBV9 to TRBJ2-1; 7 bases are a match to TRBD1. Germline CDR1 SGDLS, CDR2 YYNGEE. The CDR3 is 17 residues long. The trim removed 3 bases at V and 0 bases at J, leaving 9 bases unmatched. The CDR3 coding sequence is TGTGCCAGCAGCGGACAGGGACCGCAGAGCTCCTACAATGAGCAGTTCTTC. This gives the protein CASSGQGPQSSYNEQFF.

This clonotype was seen ten or more times. The J gene is TRBJ1-6, the V gene TRBV6-5; D is perhaps TRBD1 (5 bases). This CDR3 comprises 14 residues. The V gene lost 7 bases and the J gene lost 7 bases, with 14 bases spanning the gap. Germline V lookup: CDR1 MNHEY, CDR2 SVGAGI. The CDR3 DNA is TGTGCCAGCAACGACAGAGAAGGGAATTCACCCCTCCACTTT. Amino acids: CASNDREGNSPLHF.

This clonotype was counted many times. The chain uses TRBV6-2 or TRBV6-3 and TRBJ2-1; the match to TRBD2 covers 7 bases. With V trimmed by 6 bases and J by 12 bases, 11 bases remained unmatched. The CDR3 is made up of 13 amino acids. CDR1 and CDR2 from the germline V gene are MNHEY and SVGEGT. The CDR3 here is CASRTGPVAGQFF. CDR3 nucleotides: TGTGCCAGCAGAACGGGACCTGTAGCGGGGCAGTTCTTC.

This clonotype was counted at least ten times. V is TRBV4-1 and J is TRBJ2-3, with a weak D call TRBD2 (5 bases). The CDR3 is 16 residues long. V dropped 1 base and J dropped 2 bases, with 13 bases sitting between them. Germline assignment: CDR1 MGHRA and CDR2 YSYEKL. DNA of the CDR3: TGCGCCAGCAGCCAAGGCGGCGGACTCTTCACAGATACGCAGTATTTT. Its translation: CASSQGGGLFTDTQYF.

This clonotype came up a few times. The chain has TRBV6-5 and TRBJ1-6, with 9 positions matching TRBD1. This CDR3 region has 13 residues. J was trimmed by 6 bases and V by 8 bases; bases with no gene match: 2. Germline CDR1 MNHEY, CDR2 SVGAGI. CDR3 DNA: TGTGCCAGCGGGACAGGGATTAATTCACCCCTCCACTTT. Residues: CASGTGINSPLHF.

CDR3 sequence (DNA): TGTGCCAGCAGCTTAGACAGGGGACTAAACACCGGGGAGCTGTTTTTT. It yields the protein CASSLDRGLNTGELFF. This chain links TRBV7-2 with TRBJ2-2; D is tentatively TRBD1 or TRBD2 (7 bases each). The germline V and J ends were trimmed by 1 base and 2 bases, with 11 bases remaining between them. The V gene's germline CDR1 is SGHTA and CDR2 FQGNSA. The CDR3 consists of 16 residues.

This chain connects TRBV27 to TRBJ2-7; D is ambiguous. Trimming removed 4 bases at V and 4 bases at J, with 2 bases between. The germline V gene has CDR1 MNHEY and CDR2 SMNVEV (reference sequence). The CDR3 runs to 10 residues. CDR3 amino acids: CASSSYEQYV. In DNA, the CDR3 is TGTGCCAGCAGTTCATACGAGCAGTACGTC.

There are many counts of this clonotype. The rearrangement joins TRBV6-2 or TRBV6-3 to TRBJ1-1, with D possibly matching TRBD1 (5 bases). Germline loops: CDR1 MNHEY, CDR2 SVGEGT. The V end was cut by 0 bases, the J end by 9 bases, with 11 bases between. The CDR3 is 13 residues long. The CDR3 nucleotides are TGTGCCAGCAGTTACTCCGGGACCGTCAAAGCTTTCTTT. Translation gives CASSYSGTVKAFF.

The table lists this clonotype with a few counts. CDR3 in amino acids: CASSLAHQMNTEAFF. CDR3 sequence (DNA): TGTGCCAGCAGCTTGGCCCATCAGATGAACACTGAAGCTTTCTTT. The chain joins TRBV5-6 to TRBJ1-1; D is unresolved. The CDR3 totals 15 residues. The germline V gene has CDR1 SGHDT and CDR2 YYEEEE. Trimming cost V 0 bases and J 0 bases, with 9 bases left between them.

This clonotype was seen repeatedly, ten times or more. V gene TRBV6-1 combines with J gene TRBJ2-3, with TRBD2 matching over 9 bases. V lost 7 bases to trimming and J lost 0 bases; unmatched junction nucleotides: 17. Looked up from germline, CDR1 is MNHNS and CDR2 is SASEGT. There are 19 residues in the CDR3. CDR3 in amino acids: CASIPGLASYKTSTDTQYF. The CDR3 DNA reads as TGTGCCAGCATTCCCGGACTAGCGAGTTATAAGACAAGCACAGATACGCAGTATTTT.

Only a few counts were recorded for this clonotype. The gene calls are TRBV6-1 and TRBJ2-7; no clear D. The CDR3 loop spans 14 amino acids. The germline V and J ends were trimmed by 7 bases and 2 bases, with 15 bases remaining between them. CDR1 MNHNS and CDR2 SASEGT come from the germline V gene. This CDR3 reads CASTNPGGAYEQYF. Here the CDR3 DNA reads TGTGCCAGCACCAATCCAGGCGGCGCCTACGAGCAGTACTTC.

This clonotype has at least ten counts. The V and J genes are TRBV12-2 and TRBJ1-1; TRBD1 is taken as the D call from the table, unchecked against the DNA. TRBV12-2 is a known pseudogene. The CDR3 runs to 16 residues. CDR3 protein: CASRSLGQGMNTEAFF. The DNA for the CDR3 is TGTGCAAGTCGCTCTCTGGGACAGGGAATGAACACTGAAGCTTTCTTT.

This clonotype was recorded many times. CDR3 DNA: TGTGCCAGCACCCTAGGGACAGGCCCTACCTACGAGCAGTACGTC. Translation gives CASTLGTGPTYEQYV. The chain links TRBV28 to TRBJ2-7; 8 bases fit TRBD1. CDR3 size: 15 residues. The J segment lost 2 bases and the V segment lost 7 bases, leaving 10 bases of the junction unmatched. The germline V gene has CDR1 MDHEN and CDR2 SYDVKM.

In this sample, this clonotype turned up a few times. A much larger clonotype is one base distant, so this may be a read error. The rearrangement uses TRBV5-4 and TRBJ2-2; 7 bases align to TRBD2. CDR3 length: 15 residues. V lost 3 bases, J lost 4 bases, and 6 bases stayed unmatched. Germline V gives CDR1 SGHNT, CDR2 YYREEE (reference sequence). CDR3 protein: CASSSGRTSTGELFF. In DNA, the CDR3 is TGTGCCAGCAGCTCCGGGAGGACAAGCACCGGGGAGCTGTTTTTT.

The table lists this clonotype with many counts. The chain carries TRBV29-1 and TRBJ2-6, with 12 positions matching TRBD1. V lost 6 bases, J lost 2 bases, and 2 bases stayed unmatched. The CDR3 spans 15 residues. Germline V gives CDR1 SQVTM, CDR2 ANQGSEA. CDR3 DNA sequence: TGCAGCGTGGGACAGGGGGCCACTGGGGCCAACGTCCTGACTTTC. It encodes CSVGQGATGANVLTF.

This clonotype came up many times. The chain links TRBV5-5 to TRBJ1-5; D perhaps matches TRBD1 (5 bases). CDR3 length equals 16 residues. The V gene lost 4 bases and the J gene lost 0 bases, with 14 bases spanning the gap. The V gene's germline CDR1 is SGHKS and CDR2 YYEKEE (reference sequence). CDR3 nucleotides: TGTGCCAGCAGCCTGGGAATGGGGGGTAGCAATCAGCCCCAGCATTTT. This gives the protein CASSLGMGGSNQPQHF.

This clonotype was counted between two and nine times. The V gene is TRBV19, the J gene TRBJ2-2; TRBD1 matches at 8 bases. V was pared by 4 bases and J by 2 bases, with 3 bases of the junction left unmatched. The CDR3 contains 15 residues. Looked up from germline, CDR1 is LNHDA and CDR2 is SQIVND (reference sequence). The CDR3 here is CASSTGQGNTGELFF. The CDR3 bases are TGTGCCAGTAGTACCGGACAGGGTAACACCGGGGAGCTGTTTTTT. Variable domain in full (rest from reference TRBV19 and TRBJ2-2): DGGITQSPKYLFRKEGQNVTLSCEQNLNHDAMYWYRQDPGQGLRLIYYSQIVNDFQKGDIAEGYSVSREKKESFPLTVTSAQKNPTAFYLCASSTGQGNTGELFFGEGSRLTVL.

At least ten counts were recorded for this clonotype. The gene calls are TRBV11-2 and TRBJ2-3, with 12 positions matching TRBD2. CDR1 and CDR2 from the germline V gene are SGHAT and FQNNGV. The CDR3 covers 16 residues. The J segment lost 8 bases and the V segment lost 0 bases, leaving 6 bases of the junction unmatched. CDR3 sequence (DNA): TGTGCCAGCAGCTTAGATCTAGCGGGGGGGCAACGTACGCAGTATTTT. Translated: CASSLDLAGGQRTQYF.

This clonotype was found a few times. The chain joins TRBV25-1 to TRBJ2-4; 10 bases map to TRBD2. Germline V CDR1 and CDR2: MGHDK, SYGVNS. The CDR3 consists of 16 residues. J gave up 3 bases and V 4 bases, and 6 bases lay outside the gene matches. CDR3 sequence: CASSGSSGGGKNIQYF. For the CDR3, the DNA is TGTGCCAGCAGTGGCTCTAGCGGGGGAGGCAAAAACATTCAGTACTTC.

V and J are TRBV4-3 and TRBJ2-1, with TRBD2 matching 11 bases. V lost 4 bases, J lost 8 bases, and 7 bases stayed unmatched. Germline V gives CDR1 LGHNA, CDR2 YSLEER. This CDR3 has 15 amino acids. For the CDR3, the DNA is TGCGCCAGCAGCCCGACTAGCGGGGTGTCCGATGAGCAGTTCTTC. Translated: CASSPTSGVSDEQFF.

This clonotype was found many times. The CDR3 sequence: CASSLGYQETQYF. The CDR3, as DNA: TGTGCCAGCAGCTTAGGGTATCAAGAGACCCAGTACTTC. V usage is TRBV7-9 and J usage is TRBJ2-5, with D hard to call. V lost 1 base, J lost 2 bases, and 5 bases lay in between. The germline V gene encodes CDR1 SEHNR and CDR2 FQNEAQ (reference sequence). This CDR3 comprises 13 residues. The full variable domain, its missing parts supplied by reference TRBV7-9 and TRBJ2-5, is DTGVSQNPRHKITKRGQNVTFRCDPISEHNRLYWYRQTLGQGPEFLTYFQNEAQLEKSRLLSDRFSAERPKGSFSTLEIQRTEQGDSAMYLCASSLGYQETQYFGPGTRLLVL.

The chain carries TRBV6-5 and TRBJ1-2; 8 bases are shared with TRBD1. Germline V gives CDR1 MNHEY, CDR2 SVGAGI. The CDR3 extends over 15 amino acids. J gave up 0 bases and V 6 bases, and 6 bases lay outside the gene matches. Here the CDR3 DNA reads TGTGCCAGCAGCTCGAGGACAGGGCCTAACTATGGCTACACCTTC. Translating it yields CASSSRTGPNYGYTF.

The table lists this clonotype with many counts. The V call is TRBV12-3 or TRBV12-4, the J call TRBJ2-5; 9 nucleotides align to TRBD1. This CDR3 contains 14 residues. The junction had 7 bases not matched to a gene; V was cut back by 6 bases and J by 5 bases. The CDR3 protein is CASSHGTGPETQYF. The CDR3 DNA is TGTGCCAGCAGCCACGGGACAGGGCCGGAGACCCAGTACTTC.

In its sample, this clonotype ranks as medium-sized. The rearrangement uses TRBV7-9 and TRBJ1-1; the D is unclear. The CDR3 totals 11 residues. CDR1 and CDR2 (germline): SEHNR, FQNEAQ (reference sequence). Trimming cost V 5 bases and J 6 bases, with 7 bases left between them. CDR3 DNA sequence: TGTGCCAGCAGCCACACAGCTGAAGCTTTCTTT. The encoded protein is CASSHTAEAFF.

The sample holds many counts of this clonotype. V and J are TRBV6-5 and TRBJ2-7, with 7 bases matching TRBD2. V shed 10 bases, J shed 3 bases, and the junction held 21 bases outside the gene matches. This CDR3 has 17 amino acids. Germline CDR1 is MNHEY and CDR2 is SVGAGI. Written as DNA, the CDR3 is TGTGCCACTACAACCGGGACTACCCCCGAGAATTACTACGAGCAGTACGTC. Translating gives CATTTGTTPENYYEQYV.

This clonotype occurred many times. The gene calls are TRBV29-1 and TRBJ2-3; the D is unclear. Trimming removed 7 bases at V and 2 bases at J, with 13 bases between. The V gene's germline CDR1 is SQVTM and CDR2 ANQGSEA. This CDR3 region has 13 residues. The CDR3 protein is CSGGGRYTDTQYF. CDR3 DNA sequence: TGCAGCGGAGGTGGGCGCTACACAGATACGCAGTATTTT.

This clonotype was found a few times. J is TRBJ2-5 and V is TRBV12-3 or TRBV12-4; 15 bases line up with TRBD2. The CDR3 has 16 amino acids. The junction had 5 bases not matched to a gene; V was cut back by 4 bases and J by 5 bases. The CDR3 loop is CASSSGLAGGLETQYF. CDR3 nucleotides: TGTGCCAGCAGTTCCGGACTAGCGGGAGGGTTGGAGACCCAGTACTTC.